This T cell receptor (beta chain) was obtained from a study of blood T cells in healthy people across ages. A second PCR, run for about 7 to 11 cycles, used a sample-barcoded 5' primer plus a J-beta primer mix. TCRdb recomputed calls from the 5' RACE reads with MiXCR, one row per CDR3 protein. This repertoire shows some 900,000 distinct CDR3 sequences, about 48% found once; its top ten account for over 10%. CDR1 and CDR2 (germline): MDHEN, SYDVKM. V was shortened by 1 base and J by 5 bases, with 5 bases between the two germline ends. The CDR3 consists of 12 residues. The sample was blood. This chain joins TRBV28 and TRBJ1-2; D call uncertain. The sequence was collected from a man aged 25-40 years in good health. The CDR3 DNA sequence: TGTGCCAGCAGTTTATATGGATATGGCTACACCTTC. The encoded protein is CASSLYGYGYTF.